This T cell receptor (beta chain) was sequenced during a study of blood T cell repertoires in COVID-19. Germline V gene sequence: CDR1 KGHDR, CDR2 SFDVKD. The length of the CDR3 is 18 residues. J gave up 3 bases and V 4 bases, and 13 bases lay outside the gene matches. TCRdb's copy holds only in-frame clones and misses some; the assay was immunoSEQ multiplex PCR. The table has approximately 100,000 clones, roughly 88% seen once. Input material: peripheral blood. The receptor's source is a human donor in a cohort sampled during active COVID-19. This rearrangement joins TRBV24-1 to TRBJ2-3; 9 bases are shared with TRBD2. The CDR3 DNA sequence: TGTGCCACCAGTGACCAAATCGTAGCGGGAGTGAGAACAGATACGCAGTATTTT. As protein: CATSDQIVAGVRTDTQYF.